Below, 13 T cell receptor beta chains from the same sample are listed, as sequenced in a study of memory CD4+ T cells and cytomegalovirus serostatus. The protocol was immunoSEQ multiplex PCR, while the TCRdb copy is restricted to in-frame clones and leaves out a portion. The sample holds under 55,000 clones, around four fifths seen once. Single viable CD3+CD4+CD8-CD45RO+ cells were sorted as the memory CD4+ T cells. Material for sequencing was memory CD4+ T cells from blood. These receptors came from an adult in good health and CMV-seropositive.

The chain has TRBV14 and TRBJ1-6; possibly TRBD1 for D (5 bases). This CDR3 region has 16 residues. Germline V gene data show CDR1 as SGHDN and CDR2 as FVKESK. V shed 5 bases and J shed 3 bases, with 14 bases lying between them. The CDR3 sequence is CASSYKSTVYNSPLHF. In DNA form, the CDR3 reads TGTGCCAGCAGCTATAAATCGACAGTCTATAATTCACCCCTCCACTTT.

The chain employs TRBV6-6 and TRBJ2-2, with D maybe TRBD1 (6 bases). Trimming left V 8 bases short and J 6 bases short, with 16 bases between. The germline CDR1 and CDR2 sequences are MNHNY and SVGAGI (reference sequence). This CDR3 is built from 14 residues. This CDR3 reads CASQKSDRPGELFF. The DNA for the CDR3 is TGTGCCAGCCAAAAGTCCGACAGGCCCGGGGAGCTGTTTTTT.

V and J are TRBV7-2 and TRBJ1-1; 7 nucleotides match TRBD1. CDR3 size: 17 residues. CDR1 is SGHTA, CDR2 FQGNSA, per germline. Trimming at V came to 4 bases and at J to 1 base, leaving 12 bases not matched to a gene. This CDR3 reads CASSSTTGRTWNTEAFF. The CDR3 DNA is TGTGCCAGCAGCTCGACGACAGGGCGAACCTGGAACACTGAAGCTTTCTTT.

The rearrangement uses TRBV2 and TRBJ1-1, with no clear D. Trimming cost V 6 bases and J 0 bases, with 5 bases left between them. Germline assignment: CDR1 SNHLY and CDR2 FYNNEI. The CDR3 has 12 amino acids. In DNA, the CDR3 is TGTGCCAGCAGAGATTTGAACACTGAAGCTTTCTTT. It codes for CASRDLNTEAFF.

Here the CDR3 reads CASSLLSGFMEAFF. The CDR3, as DNA: TGTGCCAGCAGTTTGTTGTCAGGCTTTATGGAAGCTTTCTTT. The gene calls are TRBV6-5 and TRBJ1-1, with unresolved D. CDR3 length: 14 residues. V shed 4 bases and J shed 8 bases, with 17 bases lying between them. Per germline, CDR1 MNHEY and CDR2 SVGAGI.

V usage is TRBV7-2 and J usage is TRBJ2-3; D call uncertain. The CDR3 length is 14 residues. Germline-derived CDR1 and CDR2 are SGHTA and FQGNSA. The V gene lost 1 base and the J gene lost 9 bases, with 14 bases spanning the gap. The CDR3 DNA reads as TGTGCCAGCAGCTTAGAGTCGTCTCCTAGGACGCAGTATTTT. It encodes CASSLESSPRTQYF. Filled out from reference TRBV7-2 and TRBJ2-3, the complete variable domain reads GAGVSQSPSNKVTEKGKDVELRCDPISGHTALYWYRQSLGQGLEFLIYFQGNSAPDKSGLPSDRFSAERTGGSVSTLTIQRTQQEDSAVYLCASSLESSPRTQYFGPGTRLTVL.

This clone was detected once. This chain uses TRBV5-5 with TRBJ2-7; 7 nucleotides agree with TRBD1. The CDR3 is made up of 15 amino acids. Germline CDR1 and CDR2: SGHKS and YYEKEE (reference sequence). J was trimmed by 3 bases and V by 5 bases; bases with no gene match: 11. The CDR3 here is CASRKTGDGDYEQYF. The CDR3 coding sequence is TGTGCCAGCAGGAAAACAGGGGACGGAGACTACGAGCAGTACTTC. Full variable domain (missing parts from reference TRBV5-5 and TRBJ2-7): DAGVTQSPTHLIKTRGQQVTLRCSPISGHKSVSWYQQVLGQGPQFIFQYYEKEERGRGNFPDRFSARQFPNYSSELNVNALLLGDSALYLCASRKTGDGDYEQYFGPGTRLTVT.

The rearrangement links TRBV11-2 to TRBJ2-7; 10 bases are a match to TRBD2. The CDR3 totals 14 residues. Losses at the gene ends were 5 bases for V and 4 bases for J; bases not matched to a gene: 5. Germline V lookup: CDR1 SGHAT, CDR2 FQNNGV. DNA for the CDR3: TGTGCCAGCAGCCGAGCGGGAGGGTTTTACGAGCAGTACTTC. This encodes CASSRAGGFYEQYF.

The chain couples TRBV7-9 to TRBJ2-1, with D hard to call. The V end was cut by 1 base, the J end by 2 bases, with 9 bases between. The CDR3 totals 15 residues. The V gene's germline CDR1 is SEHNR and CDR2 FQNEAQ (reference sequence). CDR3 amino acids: CASSLGSVTYNEQFF. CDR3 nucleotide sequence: TGTGCCAGCAGCTTAGGTTCGGTTACCTACAATGAGCAGTTCTTC.

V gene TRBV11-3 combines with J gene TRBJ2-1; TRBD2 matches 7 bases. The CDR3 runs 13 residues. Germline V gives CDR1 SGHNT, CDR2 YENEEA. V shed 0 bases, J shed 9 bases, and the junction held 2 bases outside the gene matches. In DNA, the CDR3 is TGTGCCAGCAGCTTAGAGGGGAGGGCTGAGCAGTTCTTC. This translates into CASSLEGRAEQFF. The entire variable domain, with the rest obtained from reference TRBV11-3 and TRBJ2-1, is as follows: EAGVVQSPRYKIIEKKQPVAFWCNPISGHNTLYWYLQNLGQGPELLIRYENEEAVDDSQLPKDRFSAERLKGVDSTLKIQPAELGDSAVYLCASSLEGRAEQFFGPGTRLTVL.

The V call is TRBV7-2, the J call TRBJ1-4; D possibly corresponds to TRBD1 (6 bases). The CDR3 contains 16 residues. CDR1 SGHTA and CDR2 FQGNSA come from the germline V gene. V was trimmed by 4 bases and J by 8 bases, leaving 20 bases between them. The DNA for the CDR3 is TGTGCCAGCAGCTCCCAAACAGGGCCTGAAAGGGAAAAACTGTTTTTT. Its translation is CASSSQTGPEREKLFF.

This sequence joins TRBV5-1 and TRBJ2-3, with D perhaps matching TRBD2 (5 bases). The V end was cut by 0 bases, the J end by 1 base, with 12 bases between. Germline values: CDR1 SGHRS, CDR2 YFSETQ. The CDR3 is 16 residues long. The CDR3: CASSLDSAVGTDTQYF. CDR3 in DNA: TGCGCCAGCAGCTTGGATAGCGCGGTCGGCACAGATACGCAGTATTTT.

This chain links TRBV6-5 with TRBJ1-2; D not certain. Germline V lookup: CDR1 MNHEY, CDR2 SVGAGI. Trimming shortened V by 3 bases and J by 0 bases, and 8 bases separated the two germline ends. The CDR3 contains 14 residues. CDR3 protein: CASSYKGANYGYTF. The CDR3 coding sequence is TGTGCCAGCAGTTATAAGGGAGCTAACTATGGCTACACCTTC.